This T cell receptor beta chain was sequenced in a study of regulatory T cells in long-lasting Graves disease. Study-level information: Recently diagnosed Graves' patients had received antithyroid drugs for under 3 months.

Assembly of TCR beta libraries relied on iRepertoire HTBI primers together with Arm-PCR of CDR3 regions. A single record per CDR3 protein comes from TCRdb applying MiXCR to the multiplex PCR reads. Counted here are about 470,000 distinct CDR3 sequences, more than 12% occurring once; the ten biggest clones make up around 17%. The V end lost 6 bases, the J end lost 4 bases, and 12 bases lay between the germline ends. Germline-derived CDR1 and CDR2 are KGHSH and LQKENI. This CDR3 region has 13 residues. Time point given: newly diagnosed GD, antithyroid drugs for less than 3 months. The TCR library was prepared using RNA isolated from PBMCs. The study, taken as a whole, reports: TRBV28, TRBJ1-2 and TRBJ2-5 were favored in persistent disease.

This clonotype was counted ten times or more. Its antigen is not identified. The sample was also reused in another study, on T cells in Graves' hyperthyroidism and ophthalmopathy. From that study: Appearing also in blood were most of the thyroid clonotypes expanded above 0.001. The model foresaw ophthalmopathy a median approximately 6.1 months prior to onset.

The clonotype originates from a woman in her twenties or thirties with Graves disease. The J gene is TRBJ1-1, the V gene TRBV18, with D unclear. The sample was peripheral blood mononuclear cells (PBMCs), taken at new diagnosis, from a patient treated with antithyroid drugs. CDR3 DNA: TGTGCCAGCTCCCCCCTGGGTACCACTGAAGCTTTCTTT. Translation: CASSPLGTTEAFF.